The present entry profiles one T cell receptor beta chain with its context. The sample belongs to a study of blood T cell repertoires in COVID-19. About the study: In each case, the material was cDNA or gDNA derived from T cells, B-cell-depleted T cells, or PBMCs.

As originally analysed: By means of reference gene primer amplification, nucleated cell counts were estimated. TCRdb's copy holds only in-frame clones and misses some; the assay was immunoSEQ multiplex PCR. For V, J and clone size, that table is used; D and trimming come from the DNA. The repertoire has over 120,000 clones, about 79% of them found once; the top ten carry around 3%. Sequenced input: peripheral blood. This clonotype was sampled from a woman older than 75 with acute or convalescent COVID-19.

CDR3 loop: CASRMTDTNTGELFF. DNA for the CDR3: TGTGCCAGCAGAATGACGGACACGAACACCGGGGAGCTGTTTTTT. The rearrangement joins TRBV6-5 to TRBJ2-2; D is perhaps TRBD1 (5 bases). There are 15 residues in the CDR3. Deletions cut 6 bases from V and 0 bases from J, with 11 bases between. In germline, CDR1 is MNHEY, CDR2 SVGAGI.